This TCR beta chain is drawn from a study of blood T cell repertoires in COVID-19. Turning to the study itself: Researchers got acute and convalescent COVID-19 samples from the United States, Italy and Spain. T cells, B-cell-depleted T cells, or PBMCs supplied cDNA or gDNA.

Per the original methods: Amplified reference gene primers provided the basis for estimating nucleated cell counts. Assay: immunoSEQ multiplex PCR; the TCRdb copy retains only in-frame clones and omits some. That table furnishes V, J and clone size, whereas the DNA furnished D and trimming. This sample has roughly 40,000 clones; 70% to 90% occur once, and the top ten carry less than 3%. The germline V and J ends were trimmed by 3 bases and 3 bases, with 15 bases remaining between them. The CDR3 has 15 amino acids. CDR1 MNHNS and CDR2 SASEGT come from the germline V gene. Sequencing input: peripheral blood. The V call is TRBV6-1, the J call TRBJ2-7; D possibly corresponds to TRBD2 (6 bases). The sequence was obtained from a human donor in a cohort sampled during active COVID-19. The CDR3 reads CASSERDGSYYEQYF. DNA of the CDR3: TGTGCCAGCAGTGAGCGGGACGGGTCCTACTACGAGCAGTACTTC.